This passage covers 19 T cell receptor beta chains from one sample sequenced in a study of radiation and T cells in renal cell carcinoma (dated by TCRdb to the early 2020s). Libraries were prepared through the immunoSEQ multiplex PCR assay. TCRdb re-hosts the immuneACCESS table, in-frame sequences only. Its copies lack some clones; in the studies checked, an unresolved V gene accounts for under half of them, and the cause for the rest is not known. A total of some 7,400 clones appear in this sample, almost 65% of them only once. 40% of the sample is taken by the ten largest. Read against the paper, the sample's time point label means: tumor resected at nephrectomy. In the paper's terms, the treatment or condition label means: treatment-naive control, cytoreductive nephrectomy. The starting material was tumor tissue, obtained from a patient whose treatment was nephrectomy without radiotherapy. The receptors were gathered from a woman aged 65 to 85 with renal cell carcinoma.

This clone appeared once. V is TRBV5-1 and J is TRBJ1-1; no clear D. The CDR3 has 15 amino acids. V was trimmed by 4 bases and J by 6 bases, leaving 19 bases between them. Germline CDR1 is SGHRS and CDR2 is YFSETQ. The CDR3: CASSIRPQKDAEAFF. As DNA, the CDR3 is TGCGCCAGCAGCATTCGGCCCCAGAAGGACGCTGAAGCTTTCTTT.

The chain links TRBV5-4 to TRBJ2-1, with TRBD2 identical over 9 bases. Germline V gene data show CDR1 as SGHNT and CDR2 as YYREEE (reference sequence). The trim removed 4 bases at V and 0 bases at J, leaving 8 bases unmatched. This CDR3 is 17 amino acids long. The CDR3 spells CASSMKAGGSSYNEQFF. Here the CDR3 DNA reads TGTGCCAGCAGCATGAAAGCGGGGGGAAGCTCCTACAATGAGCAGTTCTTC.

The V gene is TRBV11-2, the J gene TRBJ2-2, with 7 bases lining up with TRBD2. The length of the CDR3 is 14 residues. V trimming: 1 base; J trimming: 6 bases; junction bases outside the gene matches: 2. Germline CDR1 SGHAT, CDR2 FQNNGV. In DNA, the CDR3 is TGTGCCAGCAGCTTAGCGGGGGGAGCCGGGGAGCTGTTTTTT. Its protein is CASSLAGGAGELFF.

The chain joins TRBV6-4 to TRBJ2-3; TRBD1 is a possible D gene (5 bases). The ends were cut back, 0 bases at V and 4 bases at J, with 5 bases in the middle. There are 13 residues in the CDR3. Germline V gene data show CDR1 as MRHNA and CDR2 as SNTAGT. The DNA of the CDR3 is TGTGCCAGCAGTGACTCAGGGGCAGATACGCAGTATTTT. It codes for CASSDSGADTQYF.

The chain uses TRBV5-1 and TRBJ1-4, with D uncertain. The V gene's germline CDR1 is SGHRS and CDR2 YFSETQ. This CDR3 region has 14 residues. Trimming pared 7 bases from V and 4 bases from J, leaving 14 bases between. DNA of the CDR3: TGCGCCAGCTCGAAGACCCTAGGTAATGAAAAACTGTTTTTT. Translated, it gives CASSKTLGNEKLFF.

This clone has a handful of counts. The CDR3 region is CASSSASGGRDTQYF. Here the CDR3 DNA reads TGCGCCAGCAGCTCAGCTAGCGGGGGTCGAGATACGCAGTATTTT. This chain uses TRBV4-1 with TRBJ2-3, with 10 nucleotides matching TRBD2. Germline values: CDR1 MGHRA, CDR2 YSYEKL. Germline trimming cut 5 bases from V and 5 bases from J; bases unmatched to any gene: 7. The CDR3 is made up of 15 amino acids.

The rearrangement joins TRBV7-8 to TRBJ1-4; TRBD1 agrees at 7 bases. CDR1 SGHVS and CDR2 FQNEAQ come from the germline V gene. The CDR3 is 14 amino acids. With 5 bases clipped from V and 4 bases from J, the junction kept 4 bases outside the gene matches. The DNA of the CDR3 is TGTGCCAGCAGCGAGGGACAGATTAATGAAAAACTGTTTTTT. Translation gives CASSEGQINEKLFF.

This clone was observed a few times. The rearrangement links TRBV4-2 to TRBJ2-7; 8 bases match TRBD1. Looked up from germline, CDR1 is LGHNA and CDR2 is YNFKEQ. V was pared by 1 base and J by 2 bases, with 4 bases of the junction left unmatched. This CDR3 has 15 amino acids. The CDR3 bases are TGTGCCAGCAGCCAAGGTGGACAGGGAGCCTACGAGCAGTACTTC. The encoded protein is CASSQGGQGAYEQYF.

This clone was counted between two and nine times. The CDR3 sequence is CAIKVSHRTNFYRGYTF. The CDR3 coding sequence is TGCGCCATCAAGGTGAGTCACCGTACCAACTTCTATCGGGGCTACACCTTC. The V and J genes are TRBV23-1 and TRBJ1-2, with unresolved D. TRBV23-1 is reported as an ORF; its role is uncertain. V was pared by 10 bases and J by 8 bases, with 32 bases between. The CDR3 is 17 amino acids.

V is TRBV7-9 and J is TRBJ2-7, with TRBD2 matching 11 bases. V lost 5 bases and J lost 5; bases outside the gene matches: 8. Germline CDR1 and CDR2: SEHNR and FQNEAQ (reference sequence). There are 15 residues in the CDR3. The CDR3 nucleotides read TGTGCCAGCAGCCTTACTAGCGGGGGTTACGACGAGCAGTACTTC. Translation gives CASSLTSGGYDEQYF.

The CDR3 here is CASSQGGSSTGELFF. The CDR3 DNA sequence: TGCGCCAGCAGCCAGGGAGGCAGTTCCACCGGGGAGCTGTTTTTT. The gene calls are TRBV4-3 and TRBJ2-2; perhaps TRBD2 as D (6 bases). This CDR3 has 15 amino acids. Germline V lookup: CDR1 LGHNA, CDR2 YSLEER. V lost 3 bases and J 4 bases, leaving 12 bases between the germline ends.

Only a few counts were recorded for this clone. Here the CDR3 reads CASSRGTGPPNSPLHF. In nucleotides, the CDR3 is TGTGCCAGCTCACGGGGGACAGGCCCGCCGAATTCACCCCTCCACTTT. The V gene is TRBV18, the J gene TRBJ1-6, with 8 bases lining up with TRBD1. V shed 4 bases, J shed 7 bases, and the junction held 9 bases outside the gene matches. The CDR3 spans 16 residues. The germline gives CDR1 KGHSH, CDR2 LQKENI.

This chain links TRBV19 with TRBJ1-1, with TRBD1 identical over 7 bases. Germline V gene data show CDR1 as LNHDA and CDR2 as SQIVND (reference sequence). CDR3 size: 16 residues. The V segment lost 5 bases and the J segment 11 bases; nucleotides outside the gene matches: 20. The CDR3 loop is CASSSRGNQGVNGAFF. The CDR3 coding sequence is TGTGCCAGTAGTTCTAGAGGGAACCAGGGGGTAAATGGTGCTTTCTTT.

The table lists this clone with a count of one. This chain connects TRBV10-1 to TRBJ2-1, with TRBD2 matching 8 bases. V was clipped by 5 bases and J by 6 bases; unmatched bases: 9. CDR1 is WNHNN, CDR2 SYGVQD, per germline (reference sequence). The CDR3 is made up of 15 amino acids. The DNA for the CDR3 is TGCGCCAGCAGTCCGTCGCGGGGGGTAAGCAATGAGCAGTTCTTC. Amino acid sequence: CASSPSRGVSNEQFF.

This clone was detected once. V gene TRBV5-8 combines with J gene TRBJ2-3; possible D gene TRBD2, 5 bases. The CDR3 runs to 13 residues. V shed 2 bases and J shed 3 bases, with 7 bases lying between them. Germline-derived CDR1 and CDR2 are SGHTS and YDEGEE. DNA for the CDR3: TGTGCCAGCAGCTTACGGGGAACAGATACGCAGTATTTT. Its translation: CASSLRGTDTQYF. The whole variable domain, filled in from reference TRBV5-8 and TRBJ2-3, reads EAGVTQSPTHLIKTRGQQATLRCSPISGHTSVYWYQQALGLGLQFLLWYDEGEERNRGNFPPRFSGRQFPNYSSELNVNALELEDSALYLCASSLRGTDTQYFGPGTRLTVL.

The chain employs TRBV5-1 and TRBJ2-7; 12 positions match TRBD1. There are 15 residues in the CDR3. Germline V CDR1 and CDR2: SGHRS, YFSETQ. V trimming: 4 bases; J trimming: 1 base; junction bases outside the gene matches: 3. The CDR3 spells CASSPGQGASYEQYF. CDR3 coding DNA: TGCGCCAGCAGCCCGGGACAGGGGGCGTCCTACGAGCAGTACTTC.

This clone was detected only once. The rearrangement joins TRBV12-5 to TRBJ2-3, with 11 bases aligning to TRBD2. The CDR3 has 15 amino acids. The ends lost 5 bases at V and 5 bases at J; junction bases unmatched: 6. Germline CDR1 LGHNT, CDR2 FRNRAP. This CDR3 reads CASGVSGGAKDTQYF. The CDR3 DNA reads as TGTGCTAGTGGTGTTAGCGGGGGGGCCAAAGATACGCAGTATTTT.

This clone was seen more than once but under ten times. The rearrangement joins TRBV5-8 to TRBJ2-2, with TRBD1 identical over 9 bases. V lost 5 bases and J lost 4; bases outside the gene matches: 6. The CDR3 length is 15 residues. Looked up from germline, CDR1 is SGHTS and CDR2 is YDEGEE. CDR3 amino acids: CASSPGTGFTGELFF. For the CDR3, the DNA is TGTGCCAGCAGTCCCGGGACAGGGTTCACCGGGGAGCTGTTTTTT.

This clone ranks as medium-sized. The CDR3 DNA sequence: TGTGCCAGCAGTCCGGGGAAGGCAGATACGCAGTATTTT. This codes for CASSPGKADTQYF. The chain employs TRBV5-5 and TRBJ2-3; a weak D match, TRBD2 (5 bases). The ends were cut back, 5 bases at V and 4 bases at J, with 11 bases in the middle. Germline lookup yields CDR1 SGHKS and CDR2 YYEKEE (reference sequence). CDR3 size: 13 residues.